This T cell receptor beta chain was documented in a study of T cell changes during pregnancy in multiple sclerosis. Assay: immunoSEQ multiplex PCR; the TCRdb copy retains only in-frame clones and omits some. The sample consists of 40,000 to 60,000 clones, about nine tenths of them appearing once. V shed 5 bases and J 4 bases; nucleotides not matched to a gene: 10. This CDR3 is built from 15 residues. The germline V gene encodes CDR1 MNHEY and CDR2 SMNVEV (reference sequence). The clonotype originates from a female donor with multiple sclerosis, enrolled in a pregnancy study. The chain is built from TRBV27 and TRBJ1-2; 7 bases fit TRBD1. The sequencing used CD4+ T cells from peripheral blood mononuclear cells, collected in the third trimester of pregnancy. The CDR3 is CASSRTGVNLYGYTF. The CDR3 DNA follows: TGTGCCAGCAGTCGGACAGGCGTGAACCTCTATGGCTACACCTTC.